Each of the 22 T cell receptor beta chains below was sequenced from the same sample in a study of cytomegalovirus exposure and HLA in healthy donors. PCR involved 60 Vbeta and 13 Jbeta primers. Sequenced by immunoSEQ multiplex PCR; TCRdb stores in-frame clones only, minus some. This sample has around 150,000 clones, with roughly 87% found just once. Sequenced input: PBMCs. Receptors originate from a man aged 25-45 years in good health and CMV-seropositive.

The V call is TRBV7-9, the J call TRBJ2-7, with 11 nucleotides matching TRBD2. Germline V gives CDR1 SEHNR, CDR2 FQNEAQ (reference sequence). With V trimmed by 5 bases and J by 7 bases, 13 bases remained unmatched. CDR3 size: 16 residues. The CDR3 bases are TGTGCCAGCAGCCGAATTACTAGCGGGGGCGTCCAGGAGCAGTACTTC. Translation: CASSRITSGGVQEQYF.

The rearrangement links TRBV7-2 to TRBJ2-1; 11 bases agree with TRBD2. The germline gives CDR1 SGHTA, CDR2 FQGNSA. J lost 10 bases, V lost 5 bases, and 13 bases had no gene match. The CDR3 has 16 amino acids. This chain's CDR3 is CASSQTVAGGPEEQFF. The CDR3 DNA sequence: TGTGCCAGCAGCCAAACCGTAGCGGGGGGGCCAGAGGAGCAGTTCTTC.

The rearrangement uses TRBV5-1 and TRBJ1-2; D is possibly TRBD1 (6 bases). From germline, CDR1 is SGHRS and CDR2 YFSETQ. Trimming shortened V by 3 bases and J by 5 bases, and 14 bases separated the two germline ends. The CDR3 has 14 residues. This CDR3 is CASSSPTGMYGYTF. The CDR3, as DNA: TGCGCCAGCAGCTCGCCGACAGGAATGTATGGCTACACCTTC.

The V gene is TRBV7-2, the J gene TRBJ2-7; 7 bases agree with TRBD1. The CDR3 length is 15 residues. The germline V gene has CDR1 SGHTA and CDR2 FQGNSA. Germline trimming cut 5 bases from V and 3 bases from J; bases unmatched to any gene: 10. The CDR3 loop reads CASSPPDRTDYEQYF. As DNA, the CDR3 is TGTGCCAGCAGCCCGCCGGACAGGACGGACTACGAGCAGTACTTC.

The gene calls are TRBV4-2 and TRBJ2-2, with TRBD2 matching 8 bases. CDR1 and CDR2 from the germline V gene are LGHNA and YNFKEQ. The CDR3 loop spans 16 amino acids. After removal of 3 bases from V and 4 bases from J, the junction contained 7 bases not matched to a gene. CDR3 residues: CASSQGGRRITGELFF. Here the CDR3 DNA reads TGTGCCAGCAGCCAGGGCGGGAGGCGGATCACCGGGGAGCTGTTTTTT.

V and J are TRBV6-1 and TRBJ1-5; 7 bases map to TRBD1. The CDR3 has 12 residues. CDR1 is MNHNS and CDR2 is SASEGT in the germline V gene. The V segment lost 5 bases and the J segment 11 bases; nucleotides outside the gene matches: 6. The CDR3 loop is CASSWDQGAQHF. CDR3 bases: TGTGCCAGCAGTTGGGATCAGGGGGCCCAGCATTTT.

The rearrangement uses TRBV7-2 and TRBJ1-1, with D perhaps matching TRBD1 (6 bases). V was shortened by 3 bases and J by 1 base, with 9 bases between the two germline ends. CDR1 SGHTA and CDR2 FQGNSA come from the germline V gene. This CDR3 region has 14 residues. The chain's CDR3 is CASSLGHTNTEAFF. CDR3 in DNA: TGTGCCAGCAGCTTGGGACATACGAACACTGAAGCTTTCTTT.

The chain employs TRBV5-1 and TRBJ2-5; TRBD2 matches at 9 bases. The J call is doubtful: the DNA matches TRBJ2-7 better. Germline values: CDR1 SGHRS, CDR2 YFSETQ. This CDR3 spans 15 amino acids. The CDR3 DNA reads TGCGCCAGCAGCTTGGGACTAGCGGCTTCATACGAGCAGTACTTC. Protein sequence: CASSLGLAASYEQYF.

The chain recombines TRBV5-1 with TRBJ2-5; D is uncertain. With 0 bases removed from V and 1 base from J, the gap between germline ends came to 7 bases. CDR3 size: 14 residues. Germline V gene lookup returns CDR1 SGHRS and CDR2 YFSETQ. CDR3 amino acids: CASSLGRSQETQYF. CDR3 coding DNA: TGCGCCAGCAGCTTGGGTCGGAGCCAAGAGACCCAGTACTTC.

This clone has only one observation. The CDR3: CASSLDVANYGYTF. The CDR3 DNA reads TGTGCCAGCAGCTTAGACGTAGCTAACTATGGCTACACCTTC. The rearrangement uses TRBV7-9 and TRBJ1-2; D remains ambiguous. The CDR3 has 14 residues. V was cut by 1 base and J by 0 bases, with 6 bases left in between. Germline V gene sequence: CDR1 SEHNR, CDR2 FQNEAQ (reference sequence).

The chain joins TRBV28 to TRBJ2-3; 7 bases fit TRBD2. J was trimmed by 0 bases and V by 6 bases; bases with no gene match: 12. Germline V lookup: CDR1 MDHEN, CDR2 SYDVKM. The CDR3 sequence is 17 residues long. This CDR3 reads CASRSSGLPTSTDTQYF. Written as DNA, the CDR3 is TGTGCCAGCAGATCATCGGGACTACCGACGAGCACAGATACGCAGTATTTT.

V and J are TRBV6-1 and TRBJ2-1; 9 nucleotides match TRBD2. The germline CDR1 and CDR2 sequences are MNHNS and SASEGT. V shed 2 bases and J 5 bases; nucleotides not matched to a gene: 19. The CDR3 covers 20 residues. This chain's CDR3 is CASSELYRIGAGGPHNEQFF. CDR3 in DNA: TGTGCCAGCAGTGAACTGTATAGGATTGGGGCGGGAGGGCCTCACAATGAGCAGTTCTTC.

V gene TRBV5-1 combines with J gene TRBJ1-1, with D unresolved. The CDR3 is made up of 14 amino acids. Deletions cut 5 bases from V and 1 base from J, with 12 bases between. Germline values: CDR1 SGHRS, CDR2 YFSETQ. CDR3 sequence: CASSPLYRNTEAFF. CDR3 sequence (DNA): TGCGCCAGCAGTCCCCTCTACCGGAACACTGAAGCTTTCTTT.

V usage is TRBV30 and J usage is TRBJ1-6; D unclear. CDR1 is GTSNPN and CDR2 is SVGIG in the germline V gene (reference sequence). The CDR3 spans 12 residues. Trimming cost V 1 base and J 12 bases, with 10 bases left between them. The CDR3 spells CAWSAPDLPLHF. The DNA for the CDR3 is TGTGCCTGGAGTGCTCCAGACTTACCCCTCCACTTT.

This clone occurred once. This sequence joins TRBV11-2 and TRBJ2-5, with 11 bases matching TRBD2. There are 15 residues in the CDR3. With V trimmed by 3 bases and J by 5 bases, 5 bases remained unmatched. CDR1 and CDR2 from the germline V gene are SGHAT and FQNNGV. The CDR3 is CASSFLAGGLETQYF. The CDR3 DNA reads TGTGCCAGCAGCTTTTTAGCGGGGGGGTTGGAGACCCAGTACTTC.

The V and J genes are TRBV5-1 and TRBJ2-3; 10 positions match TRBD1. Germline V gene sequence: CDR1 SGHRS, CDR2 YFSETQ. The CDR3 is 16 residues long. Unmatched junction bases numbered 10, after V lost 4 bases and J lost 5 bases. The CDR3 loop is CASSTGQGLGGDTQYF. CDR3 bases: TGCGCCAGCAGCACGGGACAGGGGCTCGGCGGAGATACGCAGTATTTT.

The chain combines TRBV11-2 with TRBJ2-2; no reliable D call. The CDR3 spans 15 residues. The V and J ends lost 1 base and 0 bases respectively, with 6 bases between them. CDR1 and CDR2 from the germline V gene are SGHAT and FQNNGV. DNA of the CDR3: TGTGCCAGCAGCTTAGGCAGGTCGAACACCGGGGAGCTGTTTTTT. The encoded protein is CASSLGRSNTGELFF.

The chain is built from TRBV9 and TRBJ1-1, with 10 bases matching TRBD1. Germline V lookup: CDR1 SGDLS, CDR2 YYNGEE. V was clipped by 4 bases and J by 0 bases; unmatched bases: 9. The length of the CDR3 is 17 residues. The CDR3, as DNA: TGTGCCAGCAGCCCTCAAGGACAGGGGGGTATGAACACTGAAGCTTTCTTT. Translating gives CASSPQGQGGMNTEAFF.

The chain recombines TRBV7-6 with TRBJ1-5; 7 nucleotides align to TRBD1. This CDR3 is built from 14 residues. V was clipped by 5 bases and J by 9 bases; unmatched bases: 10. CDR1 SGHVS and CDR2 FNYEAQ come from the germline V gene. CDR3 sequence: CASSPGQDLGPQHF. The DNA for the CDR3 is TGTGCCAGCAGCCCAGGACAGGACCTAGGGCCCCAGCATTTT.

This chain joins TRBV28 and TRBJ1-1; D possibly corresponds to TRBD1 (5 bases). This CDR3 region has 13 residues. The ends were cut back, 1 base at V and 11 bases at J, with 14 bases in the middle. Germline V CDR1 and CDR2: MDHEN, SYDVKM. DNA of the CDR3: TGTGCCAGCAGTTTATTACGGCAGGGTTTGGCTTTCTTT. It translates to CASSLLRQGLAFF.

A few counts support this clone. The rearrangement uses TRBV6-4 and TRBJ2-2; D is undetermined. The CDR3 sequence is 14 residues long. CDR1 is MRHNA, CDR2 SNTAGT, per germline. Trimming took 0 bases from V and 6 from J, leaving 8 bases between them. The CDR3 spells CASSDSEDAGELFF. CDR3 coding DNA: TGTGCCAGCAGTGACTCTGAGGATGCCGGGGAGCTGTTTTTT.

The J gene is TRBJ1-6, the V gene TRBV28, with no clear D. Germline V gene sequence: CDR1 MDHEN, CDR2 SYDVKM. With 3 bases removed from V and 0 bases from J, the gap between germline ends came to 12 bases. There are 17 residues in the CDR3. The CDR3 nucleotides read TGTGCCAGCAGTTTGACATTTACGAGCTCCTATAATTCACCCCTCCACTTT. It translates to CASSLTFTSSYNSPLHF.